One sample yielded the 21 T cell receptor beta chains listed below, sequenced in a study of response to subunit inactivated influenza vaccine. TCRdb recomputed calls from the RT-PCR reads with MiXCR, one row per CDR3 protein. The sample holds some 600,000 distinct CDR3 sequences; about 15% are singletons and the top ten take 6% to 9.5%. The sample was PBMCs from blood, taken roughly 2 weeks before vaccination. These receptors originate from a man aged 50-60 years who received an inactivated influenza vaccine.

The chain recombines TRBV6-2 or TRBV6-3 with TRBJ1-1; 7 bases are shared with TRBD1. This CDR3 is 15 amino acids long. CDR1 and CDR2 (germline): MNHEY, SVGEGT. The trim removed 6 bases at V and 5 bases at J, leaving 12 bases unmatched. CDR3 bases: TGTGCCAGCAGAAGGGGGCAGGGGGTCGAAACTGAAGCTTTCTTT. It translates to CASRRGQGVETEAFF.

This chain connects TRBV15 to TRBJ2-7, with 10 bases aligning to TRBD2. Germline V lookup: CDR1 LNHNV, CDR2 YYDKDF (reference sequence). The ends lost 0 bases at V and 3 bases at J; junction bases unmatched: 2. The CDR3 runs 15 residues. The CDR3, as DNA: TGTGCCACCAGCAGAGATCCTAGCGGGAGCTACGAGCAGTACTTC. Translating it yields CATSRDPSGSYEQYF.

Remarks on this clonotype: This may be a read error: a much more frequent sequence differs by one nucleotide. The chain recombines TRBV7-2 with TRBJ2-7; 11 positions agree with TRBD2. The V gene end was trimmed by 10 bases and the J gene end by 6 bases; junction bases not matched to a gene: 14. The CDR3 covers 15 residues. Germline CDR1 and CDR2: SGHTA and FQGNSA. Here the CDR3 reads CAINEELAGVGEQYF. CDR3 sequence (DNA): TGTGCCATCAACGAAGAACTAGCGGGAGTAGGCGAGCAGTACTTC. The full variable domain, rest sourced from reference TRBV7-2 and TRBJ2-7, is GAGVSQSPSNKVTEKGKDVELRCDPISGHTALYWYRQSLGQGLEFLIYFQGNSAPDKSGLPSDRFSAERTGGSVSTLTIQRTQQEDSAVYLCAINEELAGVGEQYFGPGTRLTVT.

CDR3 nucleotide sequence: TGTGCCAGCAGCGTGGGGGACGGCTCCTATAATTCACCCCTCCACTTT. The encoded protein is CASSVGDGSYNSPLHF. The chain recombines TRBV9 with TRBJ1-6; D perhaps matches TRBD1 (5 bases). The CDR3 extends over 16 amino acids. V shed 2 bases and J shed 0 bases, with 9 bases lying between them. Germline V gene sequence: CDR1 SGDLS, CDR2 YYNGEE.

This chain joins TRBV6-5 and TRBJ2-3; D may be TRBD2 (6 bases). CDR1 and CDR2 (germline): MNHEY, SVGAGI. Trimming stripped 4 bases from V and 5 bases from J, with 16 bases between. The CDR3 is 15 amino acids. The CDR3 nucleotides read TGTGCCAGCAGTTCGGGACTCATCTTTGGAGATACGCAGTATTTT. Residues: CASSSGLIFGDTQYF.

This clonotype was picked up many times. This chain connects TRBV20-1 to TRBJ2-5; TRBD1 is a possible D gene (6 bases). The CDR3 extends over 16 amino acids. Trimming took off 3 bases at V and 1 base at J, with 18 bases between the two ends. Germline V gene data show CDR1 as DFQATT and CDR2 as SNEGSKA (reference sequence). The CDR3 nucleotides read TGCAGTGCTAGTTTTCCTTTGGACAGAACCCAAGAGACCCAGTACTTC. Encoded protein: CSASFPLDRTQETQYF.

The CDR3 nucleotides read TGTGCCAGCAGCCGTTCCGGGACAGGGGGCTCGGATACGCAGTATTTT. Translating gives CASSRSGTGGSDTQYF. V and J are TRBV11-2 and TRBJ2-3; TRBD1 aligns across 12 bases. CDR1 is SGHAT, CDR2 FQNNGV, per germline. Losses at the gene ends were 5 bases for V and 6 bases for J; bases not matched to a gene: 9. The CDR3 runs 16 residues.

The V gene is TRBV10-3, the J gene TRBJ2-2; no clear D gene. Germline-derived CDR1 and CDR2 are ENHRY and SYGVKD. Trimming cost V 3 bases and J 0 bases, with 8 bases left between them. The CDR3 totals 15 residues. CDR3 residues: CAISDNAANTGELFF. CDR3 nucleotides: TGTGCCATCAGTGACAATGCCGCGAACACCGGGGAGCTGTTTTTT.

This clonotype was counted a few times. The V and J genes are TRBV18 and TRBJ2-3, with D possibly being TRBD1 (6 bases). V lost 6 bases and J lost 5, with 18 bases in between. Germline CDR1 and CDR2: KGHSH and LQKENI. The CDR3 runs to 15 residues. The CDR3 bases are TGTGCCAGCTCTCTTAAACAGGGTATTCAAGATACGCAGTATTTT. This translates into CASSLKQGIQDTQYF.

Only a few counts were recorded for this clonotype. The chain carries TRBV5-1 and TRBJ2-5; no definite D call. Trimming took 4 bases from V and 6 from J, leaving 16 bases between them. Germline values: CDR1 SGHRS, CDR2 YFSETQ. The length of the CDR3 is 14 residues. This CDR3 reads CASSLDVARQTQYF. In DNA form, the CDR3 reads TGCGCCAGCAGCCTGGACGTTGCACGACAGACCCAGTACTTC.

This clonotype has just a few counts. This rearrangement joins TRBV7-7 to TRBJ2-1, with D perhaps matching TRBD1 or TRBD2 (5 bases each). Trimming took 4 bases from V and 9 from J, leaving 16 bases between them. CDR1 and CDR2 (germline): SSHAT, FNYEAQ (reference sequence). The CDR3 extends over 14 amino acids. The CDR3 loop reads CASSSLGELTEQFF. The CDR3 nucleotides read TGTGCCAGCAGCTCTTTGGGGGAGTTAACTGAGCAGTTCTTC.

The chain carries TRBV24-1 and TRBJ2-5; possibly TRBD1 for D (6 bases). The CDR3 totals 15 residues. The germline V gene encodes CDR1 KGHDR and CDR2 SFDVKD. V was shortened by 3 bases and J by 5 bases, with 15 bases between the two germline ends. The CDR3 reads CATSDLRDITETQYF. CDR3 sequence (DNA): TGTGCCACCAGTGATCTCCGGGACATAACCGAGACCCAGTACTTC.

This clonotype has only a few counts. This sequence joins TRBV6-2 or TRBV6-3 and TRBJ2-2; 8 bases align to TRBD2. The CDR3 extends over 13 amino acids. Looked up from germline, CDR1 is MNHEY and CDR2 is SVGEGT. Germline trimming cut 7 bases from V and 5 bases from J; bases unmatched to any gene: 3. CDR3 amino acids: CASTLAGTGELFF. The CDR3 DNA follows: TGTGCCAGCACGTTAGCGGGAACCGGGGAGCTGTTTTTT.

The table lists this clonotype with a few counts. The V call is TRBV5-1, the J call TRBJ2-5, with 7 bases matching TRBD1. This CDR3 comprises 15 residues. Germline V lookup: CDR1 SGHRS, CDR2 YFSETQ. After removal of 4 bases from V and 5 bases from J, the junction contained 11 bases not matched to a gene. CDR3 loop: CASSQRQGPAETQYF. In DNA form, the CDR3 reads TGCGCCAGCAGCCAAAGACAGGGTCCGGCGGAGACCCAGTACTTC.

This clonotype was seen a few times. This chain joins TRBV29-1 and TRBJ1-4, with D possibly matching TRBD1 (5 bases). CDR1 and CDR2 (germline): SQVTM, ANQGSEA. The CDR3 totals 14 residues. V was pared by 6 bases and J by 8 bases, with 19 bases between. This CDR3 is CSVAHPGTAEKLFF. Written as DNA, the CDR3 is TGCAGCGTCGCACACCCTGGGACGGCCGAAAAACTGTTTTTT.

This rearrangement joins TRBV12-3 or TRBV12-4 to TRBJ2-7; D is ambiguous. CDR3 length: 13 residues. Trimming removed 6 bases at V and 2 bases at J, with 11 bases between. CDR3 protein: CASRTTETYEQYF. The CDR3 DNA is TGTGCCAGCAGGACAACAGAAACCTACGAGCAGTACTTC.

The CDR3 loop is CASSRNGLAGTYEQYF. The DNA for the CDR3 is TGTGCCAGCAGTCGGAATGGACTAGCGGGAACCTACGAGCAGTACTTC. V is TRBV27 and J is TRBJ2-7; the match to TRBD2 covers 12 bases. V lost 5 bases, J lost 2 bases, and 7 bases stayed unmatched. The germline V gene encodes CDR1 MNHEY and CDR2 SMNVEV (reference sequence). The CDR3 length is 16 residues.

The CDR3 nucleotides are TGTGCCAGCAGAGTTACAGGGAATGAGCAGTTCTTC. This codes for CASRVTGNEQFF. The rearrangement uses TRBV7-2 and TRBJ2-1; TRBD1 might be the D (6 bases). V lost 6 bases and J lost 7, with 10 bases in between. The CDR3 totals 12 residues. Germline V CDR1 and CDR2: SGHTA, FQGNSA.

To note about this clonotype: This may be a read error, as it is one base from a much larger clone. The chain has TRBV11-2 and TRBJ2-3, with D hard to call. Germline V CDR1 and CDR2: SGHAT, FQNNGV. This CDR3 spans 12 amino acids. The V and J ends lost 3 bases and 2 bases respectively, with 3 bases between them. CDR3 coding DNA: TGTGCCAGCAGCTTCCACACAGATACGCAGTATTTT. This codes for CASSFHTDTQYF. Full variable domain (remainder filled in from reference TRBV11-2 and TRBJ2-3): EAGVAQSPRYKIIEKRQSVAFWCNPISGHATLYWYQQILGQGPKLLIQFQNNGVVDDSQLPKDRFSAERLKGVDSTLKIQPAKLEDSAVYLCASSFHTDTQYFGPGTRLTVL.

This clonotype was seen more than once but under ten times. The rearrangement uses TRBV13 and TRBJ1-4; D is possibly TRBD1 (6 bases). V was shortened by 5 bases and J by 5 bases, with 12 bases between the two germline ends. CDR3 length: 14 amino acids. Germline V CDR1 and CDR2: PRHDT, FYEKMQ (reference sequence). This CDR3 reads CASSAGHLNEKLFF. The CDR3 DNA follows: TGTGCCAGCAGCGCGGGACATTTGAATGAAAAACTGTTTTTT.

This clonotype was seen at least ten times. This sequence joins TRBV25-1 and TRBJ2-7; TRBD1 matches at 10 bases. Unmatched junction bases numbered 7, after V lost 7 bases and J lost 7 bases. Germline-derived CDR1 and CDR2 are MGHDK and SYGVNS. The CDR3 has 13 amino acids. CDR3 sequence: CASTRDRGGEQYF. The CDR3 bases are TGTGCCAGCACACGGGACAGGGGAGGTGAGCAGTACTTC.